This T cell receptor (beta chain) was retrieved from a study of molecular identifiers for immune sequencing clone quantification. The CDR3 length is 16 residues. Trimming took off 0 bases at V and 0 bases at J, with 14 bases between the two ends. Germline loops: CDR1 DFQATT, CDR2 SNEGSKA (reference sequence). TCRdb redid the calling of the PCR reads with MiXCR, one entry per CDR3 protein. Here the sample spans roughly 630,000 distinct CDR3 sequences, 25% being singletons. This clonotype was recorded at least ten times. The V and J genes are TRBV20-1 and TRBJ1-1; D may be TRBD1 (5 bases). This TCR was recovered from a human donor in good health. Some libraries in this study had Jurkat cell RNA spiked in. Input material: naive CD8+ T cells from blood, with Jurkat cell RNA spiked in. The subset is: FACS-sorted CD8+CD4-CCR7+CD45RA+ naive T cells. The CDR3 DNA is TGCAGTGCTAGAGATAGAGTGGGGCTAATGAACACTGAAGCTTTCTTT. It translates to CSARDRVGLMNTEAFF.